The rows below give T cell receptor beta chains drawn from one sample of a study of blood T cell repertoires in COVID-19. The table came from immunoSEQ multiplex PCR; TCRdb's copy has only in-frame clones and leaves some out. The sample contains about 420,000 clones, roughly 90% of which appear only once. Sequencing input: peripheral blood. All receptors derive from a man aged 18-30 years with COVID-19, enrolled during active disease. Each CDR3 is given with its conserved first and last residue. A D gene is named only where the DNA matches it firmly. Clone size appears in some rows only: once, few, many, or a class for an expanded clone.

D: TRBD2
J: TRBJ2-1
size: NA
V: TRBV19
DNA: TGTGCCAGTAGTATTCTGGCGGGAGGGTCCTACAATGAGCAGTTCTTC
CDR3: CASSILAGGSYNEQFF

D: NA
J: TRBJ2-6
size: NA
V: TRBV5-1
DNA: TGCGCCAGCAGCTTGGAGCGACAGGTGGCTGGGGCCAACGTCCTGACTTTC
CDR3: CASSLERQVAGANVLTF

D: NA
J: TRBJ1-2
size: NA
V: TRBV29-1
DNA: TGCAGCGTTCATGAAACAGGGGGCTACACCTTC
CDR3: CSVHETGGYTF

D: NA
J: TRBJ2-7
size: once
V: TRBV3-1/TRBV3-2
DNA: TGTGCCAGCAGCCAAATAGGACAGCCGTACGAGCAGTACTTC
CDR3: CASSQIGQPYEQYF

D: NA
J: TRBJ1-6
size: NA
V: TRBV5-1
DNA: TGCGCCAGCAGCTCGACACTTGATAATTCACCCCTCCACTTT
CDR3: CASSSTLDNSPLHF

D: NA
J: TRBJ1-1
size: NA
V: TRBV5-1
DNA: TGCGCCAGCAGCTTGGGATCAGGGAAAGGGAAGGTTATGAACACTGAAGCTTTCTTT
CDR3: CASSLGSGKGKVMNTEAFF

D: TRBD2
J: TRBJ2-2
size: NA
V: TRBV5-1
DNA: TGCGCCAGCAGACGAGCGGGAGGGGTCACCGGGGAGCTGTTTTTT
CDR3: CASRRAGGVTGELFF

D: NA
J: TRBJ1-2
size: NA
V: TRBV3-1/TRBV3-2
DNA: TGTGCCAGCAGCCAAGTCGGTGAGGGCCATGGCTACACCTTC
CDR3: CASSQVGEGHGYTF

D: NA
J: TRBJ2-7
size: NA
V: TRBV5-1
DNA: TGCGCCAGCAGCTTGGCCCCCCAGTACGAGCAGTACTTC
CDR3: CASSLAPQYEQYF

D: NA
J: TRBJ2-3
size: NA
V: TRBV6-1
DNA: TGTGCCAGCAGTGAACGGGTGGAAGATACGCAGTATTTT
CDR3: CASSERVEDTQYF

D: TRBD1
J: TRBJ1-2
size: NA
V: TRBV10-3
DNA: TGTGCCATCAGGACTGACAGGGGGCAAGATTCTAACTATGGCTACACCTTC
CDR3: CAIRTDRGQDSNYGYTF

D: NA
J: TRBJ1-4
size: few
V: TRBV7-8
DNA: TGTGCCAGCAGTTTAAACGCAGGGGTTAAACTGTTTTTT
CDR3: CASSLNAGVKLFF

D: NA
J: TRBJ1-5
size: few
V: TRBV10-2
DNA: TGCGCCAGCACTTCCGAACAGGGAATGCCCCAGCATTTT
CDR3: CASTSEQGMPQHF

D: TRBD2
J: TRBJ2-1
size: NA
V: TRBV15
DNA: TGTGCCACCAGCAGAGAGACTAGCGGAATGTACAATGAGCAGTTCTTC
CDR3: CATSRETSGMYNEQFF

D: NA
J: TRBJ2-7
size: NA
V: TRBV27
DNA: TGTGCCAGCAGTGTTCGAACAGGGTACGAGCAGTACTTC
CDR3: CASSVRTGYEQYF

D: TRBD1
J: TRBJ1-6
size: NA
V: TRBV6-6
DNA: TGTGCCAGCAGGGGGACAGGGTGGCGCCTCCACTTT
CDR3: CASRGTGWRLHF

D: NA
J: TRBJ2-7
size: NA
V: TRBV5-1
DNA: TGCGCCAGCAGCTTGGGACAGTACGAGCAGTACTTC
CDR3: CASSLGQYEQYF

D: NA
J: TRBJ2-1
size: once
V: TRBV6-5
DNA: TGTGCCACCTACGCCGGCTCCTACAATGAGCAGTTCTTC
CDR3: CATYAGSYNEQFF

D: NA
J: TRBJ2-5
size: once
V: TRBV27
DNA: TGTGCCAGCAGTTTTTATGCCACCGGGGAGACCCAGTACTTC
CDR3: CASSFYATGETQYF

D: TRBD2
J: TRBJ2-1
size: NA
V: TRBV3-1/TRBV3-2
DNA: TGTGCCAGCTCCCCGACAGGAGCGGGAGTCAATGAGCAGTTCTTC
CDR3: CASSPTGAGVNEQFF

D: TRBD1
J: TRBJ2-7
size: NA
V: TRBV28
DNA: TGTGCCAGCAGTTTATCGGTGGGGACAGGGACCTACGAGCAGTACTTC
CDR3: CASSLSVGTGTYEQYF

D: NA
J: TRBJ2-4
size: NA
V: TRBV4-1
DNA: TGCGCCAGCAGCCACGGGTTCGGAGGGAGGCTAGCCAAAAACATTCAGTACTTC
CDR3: CASSHGFGGRLAKNIQYF

D: NA
J: TRBJ2-7
size: NA
V: TRBV28
DNA: TGTGCCAGCAACCCCTATCGGGAGTTCACCTACGAGCAGTACTTC
CDR3: CASNPYREFTYEQYF

D: TRBD1
J: TRBJ1-2
size: NA
V: TRBV6-5
DNA: TGTGCCAGCACCCGGGACAGGGGGCGCGGGAGCTACACCTTC
CDR3: CASTRDRGRGSYTF

D: TRBD1
J: TRBJ1-1
size: NA
V: TRBV7-2
DNA: TGTGCCAGCAGCTTGCTCCGACAGGGGGGAACTGAAGCTTTCTTT
CDR3: CASSLLRQGGTEAFF

D: NA
J: TRBJ2-5
size: NA
V: TRBV9
DNA: TGTGCCAGCAGCGTAGGGGGGCAGCAAGAGACCCAGTACTTC
CDR3: CASSVGGQQETQYF

D: NA
J: TRBJ1-5
size: NA
V: TRBV25-1
DNA: TGTGCCAGCAGTGAAGAGGACGGAGGACAGTGGCCCCAGCATTTT
CDR3: CASSEEDGGQWPQHF

D: NA
J: TRBJ2-5
size: once
V: TRBV20-1
DNA: TGCAGTGCTAGCGGGAAAGAGACCCAGTACTTC
CDR3: CSASGKETQYF

D: TRBD2
J: TRBJ2-3
size: NA
V: TRBV5-8
DNA: TGTGCCAGCAGCTTGGCCGGACTAGCGGGAGATGGGGTTCGGGATACGCAGTATTTT
CDR3: CASSLAGLAGDGVRDTQYF

D: TRBD2
J: TRBJ2-7
size: NA
V: TRBV11-3
DNA: TGTGCCAGCAGCTTAGATCTCGGAATAGCGGGAGGGCAGGAGCAGTACTTC
CDR3: CASSLDLGIAGGQEQYF

D: TRBD1
J: TRBJ2-3
size: NA
V: TRBV7-8
DNA: TGTGCCAGCAGCCCACTTAGTCGGGGACAGGGGCGAACAGATACGCAGTATTTT
CDR3: CASSPLSRGQGRTDTQYF

D: TRBD2
J: TRBJ2-1
size: NA
V: TRBV5-1
DNA: TGCGCCAGCAGCTTGCGGCCAAGTTGGCGGGAGGGGGATTACAATGAGCAGTTCTTC
CDR3: CASSLRPSWREGDYNEQFF

D: TRBD1
J: TRBJ1-3
size: NA
V: TRBV2
DNA: TGTGCCAGCAGGCAACAGGGGGCGTCTGGAAACACCATATATTTT
CDR3: CASRQQGASGNTIYF

D: NA
J: TRBJ2-4
size: once
V: TRBV6-1
DNA: TGTGCCAGCAGTGACGGCGCAGGGTTGAACATTCAGTACTTC
CDR3: CASSDGAGLNIQYF

D: NA
J: TRBJ1-6
size: NA
V: TRBV12-3/TRBV12-4
DNA: TGTGCCAGCAGTGGAACAGCTTCACCCCTCCACTTT
CDR3: CASSGTASPLHF

D: NA
J: TRBJ2-7
size: NA
V: TRBV11-3
DNA: TGTGCCAGCAGCACTACCCTCTCCCAGGGGAGAGTTTCGGACGAGCAGTACTTC
CDR3: CASSTTLSQGRVSDEQYF

D: TRBD1
J: TRBJ2-1
size: NA
V: TRBV2
DNA: TGTGCCAGCAGGCCAGGACAGGGGGAGGCCAGCTACAATGAGCAGTTCTTC
CDR3: CASRPGQGEASYNEQFF

D: TRBD2
J: TRBJ2-3
size: NA
V: TRBV5-1
DNA: TGCGCCAGCGGCACTAGCGGGGGGTACACAGATACGCAGTATTTT
CDR3: CASGTSGGYTDTQYF

D: NA
J: TRBJ1-6
size: NA
V: TRBV2
DNA: TGTGCCAGCAGTGAACAGGGCTTGGTGTCACCCCTCCACTTT
CDR3: CASSEQGLVSPLHF

D: NA
J: TRBJ2-3
size: NA
V: TRBV2
DNA: TGTGCCAGCAGTCCCCTTCCAGCGGACACAGATACGCAGTATTTT
CDR3: CASSPLPADTDTQYF

D: NA
J: TRBJ1-6
size: NA
V: TRBV15
DNA: TGTGCCACCAGCAGGGGGGGGAATGGGAATTCACCCCTCCACTTT
CDR3: CATSRGGNGNSPLHF

D: NA
J: TRBJ1-4
size: NA
V: TRBV4-1
DNA: TGCGCCAGCAGCCAAGCAGGGGTTGGGGAAAAACTGTTTTTT
CDR3: CASSQAGVGEKLFF

D: TRBD1
J: TRBJ1-4
size: NA
V: TRBV18
DNA: TGTGCCAGCTCTGGAGGACAGGGTACTAATGAAAAACTGTTTTTT
CDR3: CASSGGQGTNEKLFF

D: NA
J: TRBJ2-6
size: NA
V: TRBV5-5
DNA: TGTGCCAGCAGCTTGGGCTGGGCTCGAGACTCTGGGGCCAACGTCCTGACTTTC
CDR3: CASSLGWARDSGANVLTF

D: NA
J: TRBJ2-7
size: NA
V: TRBV29-1
DNA: TGCAGCGTTGTTGAGAACGGGCAGTACTTC
CDR3: CSVVENGQYF

D: NA
J: TRBJ2-7
size: NA
V: TRBV27
DNA: TGTGCCAGCAGTTTACAGGGAACCTACGAGCAGTACTTC
CDR3: CASSLQGTYEQYF

D: NA
J: TRBJ2-1
size: NA
V: TRBV3-1/TRBV3-2
DNA: TGTGCCAGCAGCCAAAGCCCAGGGGGCGGGAGGGCCCCCTCCTACAATGAGCAGTTCTTC
CDR3: CASSQSPGGGRAPSYNEQFF

D: NA
J: TRBJ2-5
size: NA
V: TRBV27
DNA: TGTGCCAGCAGTCCTGATCCCCGGGGGGAGACCCAGTACTTC
CDR3: CASSPDPRGETQYF

D: NA
J: TRBJ2-3
size: NA
V: TRBV14
DNA: TGTGCCAGCAGCCCTCGACCCGGCGGGATGGAGGCAGATACGCAGTATTTT
CDR3: CASSPRPGGMEADTQYF

D: TRBD1
J: TRBJ2-7
size: NA
V: TRBV5-1
DNA: TGCGCCAGCAGCTGGCCCGGGACAGGATACTACGAGCAGTACTTC
CDR3: CASSWPGTGYYEQYF

D: TRBD1
J: TRBJ1-2
size: few
V: TRBV11-2
DNA: TGTGCCAGCAGCCACAGGGGGAACGGCTACACCTTC
CDR3: CASSHRGNGYTF

D: NA
J: TRBJ1-5
size: few
V: TRBV7-3
DNA: TGTGCCAGCAGCTTAAGCGAAAGTCAGCCCCAGCATTTT
CDR3: CASSLSESQPQHF

D: TRBD1
J: TRBJ2-7
size: few
V: TRBV20-1
DNA: TGCAGTGCTAGTGTGGGACAGGGGAGATACGAGCAGTACTTC
CDR3: CSASVGQGRYEQYF

D: NA
J: TRBJ2-1
size: NA
V: TRBV5-4
DNA: TGTGCCAGCAGCCCACGGTATGATTTGGAGTTCTTC
CDR3: CASSPRYDLEFF

D: NA
J: TRBJ2-7
size: NA
V: TRBV2
DNA: TGTGCCAGCAGGGACTCCTCGGCGTACGAGCAGTACTTC
CDR3: CASRDSSAYEQYF

D: TRBD1
J: TRBJ2-5
size: NA
V: TRBV19
DNA: TGTGCCAGTAGTATAGATATTGCAGGGGGCAGGGAGACCCAGTACTTC
CDR3: CASSIDIAGGRETQYF

D: NA
J: TRBJ1-2
size: NA
V: TRBV13
DNA: TGTGCCAGCAGCACCCGGACAGACCTAGAGCCTAACTATGGCTACACCTTC
CDR3: CASSTRTDLEPNYGYTF

D: TRBD2
J: TRBJ2-7
size: NA
V: TRBV27
DNA: TGTGCCAGCAGTTACGGACTAGTTCCCTACTACGAGCAGTACTTC
CDR3: CASSYGLVPYYEQYF

D: NA
J: TRBJ2-7
size: NA
V: TRBV21-1
DNA: TGTGCCAGCAGCAAACAGGCAGCTCAGTACTTC
CDR3: CASSKQAAQYF

D: NA
J: TRBJ2-5
size: NA
V: TRBV11-2
DNA: TGTGCCAGCAGCTTGCAGGGGGGCCAAGAGACCCAGTACTTC
CDR3: CASSLQGGQETQYF